This T cell receptor (beta chain) was captured in a study of tumor and adjacent non-tumor tissue in lung cancer. The overall study: Stage I to III disease affected about ten men and 4 or 5 women aged roughly 31 to 76. Whole-study findings and limits: Tumor tissue had significantly higher TCR diversity than normal lung. Tumor repertoires had a smaller top 100 clone share than normal lung.

TCRbeta libraries were built with three rounds of nested PCR, modified from ARM-PCR. One entry per CDR3 protein results from TCRdb running MiXCR on the multiplex PCR reads. The sample consists of tens of thousands of distinct CDR3 sequences, approximately 68% of them appearing once. This sample's RNA came from whole unsorted tissue. Distant lung tissue was collected more than 3 cm away from the tumor edge. Newly diagnosed lung cancer patients had thoracic surgery in China, August–late 2014, without prior chemotherapy. Germline V CDR1 and CDR2: LNHDA, SQIVND (reference sequence). The CDR3 spans 12 residues. Trimming stripped 3 bases from V and 9 bases from J, with 12 bases between. In the case of this clonotype: What it binds is not known.

The sequence was collected from a woman in her forties or fifties with non-small cell lung cancer. Sequenced material: distant non-tumor lung tissue. The chain joins TRBV19 to TRBJ2-7; perhaps TRBD1 as D (6 bases). CDR3 sequence reads: CASSIPTGRQYF. CDR3 DNA: TGTGCCAGTAGTATCCCGACAGGACGGCAGTACTTC.